The 19 T cell receptor beta chains reported below all come from one sample, sequenced in a study of somatic mutations in cytotoxic T cells in rheumatoid arthritis. Profiled with immunoSEQ multiplex PCR; TCRdb holds only in-frame clones, not every one. The profile shows several thousand clones, roughly 73% of them singletons. Input material: CD8+ T cells sorted from blood. All receptors come from an adult with rheumatoid arthritis.

This clone was picked up a small number of times. The gene calls are TRBV5-8 and TRBJ1-1; 7 nucleotides match TRBD1. Trimming removed 7 bases from V and 7 bases from J; junction bases left unmatched: 13. The V gene's germline CDR1 is SGHTS and CDR2 YDEGEE. The CDR3 is made up of 14 amino acids. In nucleotides, the CDR3 is TGTGCCAGCTCCCCTCGAGGGGGCAACCTTGAAGCTTTCTTT. This sequence encodes CASSPRGGNLEAFF.

CDR3 bases: TGTGCCAGCAGCCAAGATTTGGGATCTTCGGCTGAAGCTTTCTTT. Its protein product is CASSQDLGSSAEAFF. The J gene is TRBJ1-1, the V gene TRBV4-2; no firm D call. V lost 0 bases and J 6 bases, leaving 14 bases between the germline ends. Per germline, CDR1 LGHNA and CDR2 YNFKEQ. This CDR3 region has 15 residues.

This clone was counted between two and nine times. The rearrangement joins TRBV9 to TRBJ2-7; D is uncertain. This CDR3 contains 15 residues. The V end lost 2 bases, the J end lost 3 bases, and 15 bases lay between the germline ends. Looked up from germline, CDR1 is SGDLS and CDR2 is YYNGEE. CDR3: CASSVGTEQFYEQYF. The CDR3 DNA is TGTGCCAGCAGCGTGGGAACGGAACAATTCTACGAGCAGTACTTC.

The chain has TRBV28 and TRBJ2-2, with D possibly matching TRBD2 (5 bases). This CDR3 spans 13 amino acids. Germline CDR1 and CDR2: MDHEN and SYDVKM. V dropped 4 bases and J dropped 5 bases, with 8 bases sitting between them. The CDR3 loop reads CASSSSGTGELFF. The CDR3 DNA reads TGTGCCAGCAGTTCATCGGGGACCGGGGAGCTGTTTTTT.

The gene calls are TRBV10-3 and TRBJ2-5, with D unclear. The V gene's germline CDR1 is ENHRY and CDR2 SYGVKD. Trimming removed 0 bases at V and 4 bases at J, with 12 bases between. This CDR3 is 15 amino acids long. The CDR3 nucleotides read TGTGCCATCAGTGAGTCTAAGAGTTCAGGAGAGACCCAGTACTTC. This codes for CAISESKSSGETQYF.

The chain couples TRBV7-9 to TRBJ1-6, with D possibly being TRBD1 (6 bases). Germline V gives CDR1 SEHNR, CDR2 FQNEAQ (reference sequence). V was clipped by 4 bases and J by 9 bases, with 13 bases between them. The CDR3 spans 14 residues. The CDR3 here is CASSSGTSGSPLHF. DNA of the CDR3: TGTGCCAGCAGCTCCGGGACATCGGGTTCACCCCTCCACTTT.

This clone was observed once. The chain couples TRBV9 to TRBJ2-7; maybe TRBD1 (6 bases). The V end was cut by 4 bases, the J end by 3 bases, with 14 bases between. The CDR3 totals 14 residues. The germline gives CDR1 SGDLS, CDR2 YYNGEE. This CDR3 is CASSFGVGGYEQYF. As DNA, the CDR3 is TGTGCCAGCAGCTTCGGAGTAGGGGGCTACGAGCAGTACTTC.

This clone is labeled medium-sized. The chain joins TRBV5-1 to TRBJ2-1; no reliable D call. Germline CDR1 and CDR2: SGHRS and YFSETQ. V dropped 4 bases and J dropped 4 bases, with 9 bases sitting between them. This CDR3 has 13 residues. CDR3 bases: TGCGCCAGCAGCAGGACCAGGTACAATGAGCAGTTCTTC. It translates to CASSRTRYNEQFF.

This clone was seen a few times. This chain links TRBV5-4 with TRBJ1-1; D is ambiguous. This CDR3 is built from 14 residues. Trimming cost V 0 bases and J 1 base, with 7 bases left between them. Germline V gives CDR1 SGHNT, CDR2 YYREEE (reference sequence). The CDR3 spells CASSLEGSNTEAFF. CDR3 DNA sequence: TGTGCCAGCAGCTTGGAGGGTTCGAACACTGAAGCTTTCTTT.

The genes are TRBV19 and TRBJ2-7; possibly TRBD2 for D (5 bases). In germline, CDR1 is LNHDA, CDR2 SQIVND (reference sequence). With 5 bases removed from V and 4 bases from J, the gap between germline ends came to 12 bases. This CDR3 has 13 residues. In DNA, the CDR3 is TGTGCCAGTAGTCCCGGGGTCGGGTACGAGCAGTACTTC. Translation: CASSPGVGYEQYF.

The CDR3 bases are TGTGCCAGCAGCCTCATTTCGGGCGCTGAAGCTTTCTTT. It translates to CASSLISGAEAFF. V is TRBV7-2 and J is TRBJ1-1; no clear D gene. This CDR3 comprises 13 residues. The germline V gene encodes CDR1 SGHTA and CDR2 FQGNSA. Deletions cut 5 bases from V and 6 bases from J, with 13 bases between. The full variable domain, with the rest looked up from reference TRBV7-2 and TRBJ1-1, is GAGVSQSPSNKVTEKGKDVELRCDPISGHTALYWYRQSLGQGLEFLIYFQGNSAPDKSGLPSDRFSAERTGGSVSTLTIQRTQQEDSAVYLCASSLISGAEAFFGQGTRLTVV.

This clone showed up just a few times. V usage is TRBV5-4 and J usage is TRBJ2-2; the match to TRBD1 covers 7 bases. The CDR3 sequence is 16 residues long. Germline CDR1 SGHNT, CDR2 YYREEE (reference sequence). The junction had 3 bases not matched to a gene; V was cut back by 0 bases and J by 1 base. In nucleotides, the CDR3 is TGTGCCAGCAGCTTGGTAACAGGGGTGAACACCGGGGAGCTGTTTTTT. Its translation: CASSLVTGVNTGELFF.

CDR3 protein: CASSLFSGGNNEQFF. In DNA, the CDR3 is TGTGCCAGCAGCTTATTCTCCGGCGGGAACAATGAGCAGTTCTTC. The chain couples TRBV7-2 to TRBJ2-1, with TRBD2 as a possible D gene (6 bases). The CDR3 is made up of 15 amino acids. V lost 2 bases to trimming and J lost 5 bases, with 13 bases between them. Germline V CDR1 and CDR2: SGHTA, FQGNSA. The whole variable domain, filled in from reference TRBV7-2 and TRBJ2-1, reads GAGVSQSPSNKVTEKGKDVELRCDPISGHTALYWYRQSLGQGLEFLIYFQGNSAPDKSGLPSDRFSAERTGGSVSTLTIQRTQQEDSAVYLCASSLFSGGNNEQFFGPGTRLTVL.

CDR3 amino acids: CASSLRDRGLNSGNSPLHF. The CDR3, as DNA: TGTGCCAGCAGCTTGAGGGACAGGGGGTTAAACTCGGGGAATTCACCCCTCCACTTT. V is TRBV5-5 and J is TRBJ1-6; TRBD1 matches at 11 bases. The CDR3 is made up of 19 amino acids. V lost 1 base and J lost 7; bases outside the gene matches: 13. Looked up from germline, CDR1 is SGHKS and CDR2 is YYEKEE (reference sequence). The whole variable domain, remainder taken from reference TRBV5-5 and TRBJ1-6, is DAGVTQSPTHLIKTRGQQVTLRCSPISGHKSVSWYQQVLGQGPQFIFQYYEKEERGRGNFPDRFSARQFPNYSSELNVNALLLGDSALYLCASSLRDRGLNSGNSPLHFGNGTRLTVT.

The chain couples TRBV21-1 to TRBJ2-7; no DNA check was done on the table's D call, TRBD2. TRBV21-1 is classified as a pseudogene. The CDR3 loop spans 16 amino acids. The CDR3 region has the DNA TGTGCCAGCAGGGTTCCAGCGGGAGGGCCTTTCTACGAGCAGTACTTC. It specifies CASRVPAGGPFYEQYF.

The chain links TRBV13 to TRBJ1-3; a weak D match, TRBD1 (5 bases). Germline V gives CDR1 PRHDT, CDR2 FYEKMQ (reference sequence). V lost 4 bases and J lost 3, with 16 bases in between. The CDR3 runs 16 residues. CDR3 loop: CASSSGDHGFGNTIYF. DNA for the CDR3: TGTGCCAGCAGCTCCGGGGACCACGGTTTTGGAAACACCATATATTTT.

This clone was detected a few times. The J gene is TRBJ2-7, the V gene TRBV6-5; TRBD2 might be the D (5 bases). Trimming cost V 0 bases and J 5 bases, with 14 bases left between them. Germline V CDR1 and CDR2: MNHEY, SVGAGI. This CDR3 contains 15 residues. DNA for the CDR3: TGTGCCAGCAGTTACTCGATCGTTTCCGGGGACGAGCAGTACTTC. Protein sequence: CASSYSIVSGDEQYF.

The chain links TRBV28 to TRBJ1-5; D unclear. The CDR3 length is 14 residues. Trimming took off 6 bases at V and 5 bases at J, with 14 bases between the two ends. Germline values: CDR1 MDHEN, CDR2 SYDVKM. This chain's CDR3 is CASSYGLGYQPQHF. The CDR3 nucleotides read TGTGCCAGCAGCTACGGACTGGGGTATCAGCCCCAGCATTTT.

The rearrangement joins TRBV6-5 to TRBJ1-1; D may be TRBD1 (5 bases). The CDR3 covers 13 residues. From germline, CDR1 is MNHEY and CDR2 SVGAGI. V shed 2 bases and J shed 1 base, with 5 bases lying between them. The CDR3 is CASSYGGNTEAFF. In DNA, the CDR3 is TGTGCCAGCAGTTACGGGGGGAACACTGAAGCTTTCTTT.